The clone carrying this T cell receptor (beta chain) was seen once. The antigen remains undetermined. The data were obtained in a study of shared clonotypes between healthy human individuals. Germline V gene data show CDR1 as MDHEN and CDR2 as SYDVKM. CDR3 length: 17 residues. Trimming took 3 bases from V and 2 from J, leaving 16 bases between them. Findings and caveats of the study: Sequencing depth was predicted to influence how clonotypes are shared among donors.

Sequencing used immunoSEQ multiplex PCR; TCRdb keeps in-frame clones, though not all of them. Here the sample spans about 2.2 million clones, 85% to 95% being singletons. In the naive CD8 group, cells lacked CD45RO and were positively selected for CCR7, so terminally differentiated effector memory CD45RA+ cells were left out. The chain recombines TRBV28 with TRBJ2-2; perhaps TRBD1 as D (5 bases). The material sequenced was naive CD8+ T cells from PBMCs. The source is a man between 18 and 29 years old in good health. Some clones in this sample may be carry-over from other donors' samples. This CDR3 reads CASSFVITGLNTGELFF. Here the CDR3 DNA reads TGTGCCAGCAGTTTTGTTATAACAGGCCTAAACACCGGGGAGCTGTTTTTT.